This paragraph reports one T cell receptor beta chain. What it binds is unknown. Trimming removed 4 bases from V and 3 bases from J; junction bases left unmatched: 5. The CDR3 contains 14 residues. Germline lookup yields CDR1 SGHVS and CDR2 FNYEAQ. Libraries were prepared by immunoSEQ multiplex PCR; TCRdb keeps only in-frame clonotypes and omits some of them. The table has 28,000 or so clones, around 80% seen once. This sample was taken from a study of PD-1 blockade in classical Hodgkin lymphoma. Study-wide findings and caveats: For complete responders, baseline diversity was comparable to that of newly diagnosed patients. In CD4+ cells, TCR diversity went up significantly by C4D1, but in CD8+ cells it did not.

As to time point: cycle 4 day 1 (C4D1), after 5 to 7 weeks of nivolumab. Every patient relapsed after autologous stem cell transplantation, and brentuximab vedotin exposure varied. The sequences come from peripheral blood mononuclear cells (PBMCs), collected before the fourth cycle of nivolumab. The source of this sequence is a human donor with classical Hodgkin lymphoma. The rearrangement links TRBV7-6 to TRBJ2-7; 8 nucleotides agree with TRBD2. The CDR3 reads CASSYSGSGYEQYF. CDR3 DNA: TGTGCCAGCAGCTACAGCGGGAGCGGCTACGAGCAGTACTTC.